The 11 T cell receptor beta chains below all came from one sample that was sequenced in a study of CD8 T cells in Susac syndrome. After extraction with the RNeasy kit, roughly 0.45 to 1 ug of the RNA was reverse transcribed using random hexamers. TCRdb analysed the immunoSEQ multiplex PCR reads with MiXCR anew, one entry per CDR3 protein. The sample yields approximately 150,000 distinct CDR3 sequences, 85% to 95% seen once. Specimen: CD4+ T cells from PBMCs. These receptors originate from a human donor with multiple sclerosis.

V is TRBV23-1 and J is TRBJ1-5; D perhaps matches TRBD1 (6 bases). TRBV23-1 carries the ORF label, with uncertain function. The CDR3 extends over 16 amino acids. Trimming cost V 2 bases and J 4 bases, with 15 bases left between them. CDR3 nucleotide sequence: TGCGCCAGCAGTCAAAAGAGGGGGGGTCAGAATCAGCCCCAGCATTTT. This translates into CASSQKRGGQNQPQHF.

As DNA, the CDR3 is TGTGCCACCAGTGATACCCACAGGGGCGGAGGGACCCAGTACTTC. Translation gives CATSDTHRGGGTQYF. The J gene is TRBJ2-5, the V gene TRBV24-1, with 7 bases identical to TRBD1. The CDR3 spans 15 residues. Germline V gene data show CDR1 as KGHDR and CDR2 as SFDVKD. The V and J ends lost 3 bases and 7 bases, in that order; junction bases with no gene match: 10.

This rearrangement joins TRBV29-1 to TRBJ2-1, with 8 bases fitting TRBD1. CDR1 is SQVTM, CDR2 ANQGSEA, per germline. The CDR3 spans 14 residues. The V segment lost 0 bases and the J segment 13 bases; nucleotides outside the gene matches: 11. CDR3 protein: CSVEDPPGGFVQFF. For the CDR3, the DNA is TGCAGCGTTGAAGATCCCCCAGGGGGCTTTGTCCAGTTCTTC.

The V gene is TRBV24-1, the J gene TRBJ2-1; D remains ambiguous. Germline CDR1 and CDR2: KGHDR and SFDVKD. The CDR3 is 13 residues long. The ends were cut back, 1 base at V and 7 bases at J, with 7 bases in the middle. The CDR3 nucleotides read TGTGCCACCAGTGATTTCGTGGGTAATGAGCAGTTCTTC. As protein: CATSDFVGNEQFF.

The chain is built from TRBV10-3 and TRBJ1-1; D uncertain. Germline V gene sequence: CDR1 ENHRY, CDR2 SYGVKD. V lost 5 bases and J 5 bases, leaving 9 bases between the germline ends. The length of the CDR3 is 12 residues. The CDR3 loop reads CAISRKGTEAFF. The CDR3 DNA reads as TGTGCCATCAGTAGAAAGGGAACTGAAGCTTTCTTT.

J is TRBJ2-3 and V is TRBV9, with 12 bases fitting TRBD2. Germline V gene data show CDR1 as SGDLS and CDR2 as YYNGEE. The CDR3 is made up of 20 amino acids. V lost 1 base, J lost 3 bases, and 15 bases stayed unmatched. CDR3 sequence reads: CASSVSPGLAGPSPTDTQYF. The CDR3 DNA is TGTGCCAGCAGCGTATCCCCGGGACTAGCGGGCCCGAGTCCTACAGATACGCAGTATTTT.

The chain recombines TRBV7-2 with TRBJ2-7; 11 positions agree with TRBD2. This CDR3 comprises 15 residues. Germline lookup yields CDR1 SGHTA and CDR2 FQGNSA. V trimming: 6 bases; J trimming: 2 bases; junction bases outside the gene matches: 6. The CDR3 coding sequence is TGTGCCAGCAGTCAAAGACTAGCGGGGCCCTACGAGCAGTACTTC. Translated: CASSQRLAGPYEQYF.

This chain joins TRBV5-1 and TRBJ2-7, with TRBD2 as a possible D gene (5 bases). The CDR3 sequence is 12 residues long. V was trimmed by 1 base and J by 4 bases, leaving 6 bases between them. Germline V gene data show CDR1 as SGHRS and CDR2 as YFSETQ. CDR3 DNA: TGCGCCAGCAGCTTGAGGGAGTACGAGCAGTACTTC. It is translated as CASSLREYEQYF. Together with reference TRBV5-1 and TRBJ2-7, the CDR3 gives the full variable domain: KAGVTQTPRYLIKTRGQQVTLSCSPISGHRSVSWYQQTPGQGLQFLFEYFSETQRNKGNFPGRFSGRQFSNSRSEMNVSTLELGDSALYLCASSLREYEQYFGPGTRLTVT.

Here the CDR3 DNA reads TGTGCCAGCTGGCGCTCCACAGATACGCAGTATTTT. Translating it yields CASWRSTDTQYF. V usage is TRBV27 and J usage is TRBJ2-3; D ambiguous. CDR1 is MNHEY, CDR2 SMNVEV, per germline (reference sequence). V lost 8 bases, J lost 2 bases, and 8 bases lay in between. This CDR3 contains 12 residues.

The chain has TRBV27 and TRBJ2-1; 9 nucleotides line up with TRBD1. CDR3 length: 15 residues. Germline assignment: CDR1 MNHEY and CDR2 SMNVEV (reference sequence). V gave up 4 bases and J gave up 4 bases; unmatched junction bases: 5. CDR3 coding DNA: TGTGCCAGCAGTTCGGCGGGACAGGGATACAATGAGCAGTTCTTC. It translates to CASSSAGQGYNEQFF.

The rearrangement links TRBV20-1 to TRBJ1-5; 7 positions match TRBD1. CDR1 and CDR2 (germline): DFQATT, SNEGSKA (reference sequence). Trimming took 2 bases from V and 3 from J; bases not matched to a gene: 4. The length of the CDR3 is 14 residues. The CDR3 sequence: CSARTDRFNQPQHF. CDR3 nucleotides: TGCAGTGCTAGAACGGACAGGTTCAATCAGCCCCAGCATTTT.